This T cell receptor (beta chain) came from a study of blood T cells in healthy people across ages. With each sample, at least 5 micrograms of total RNA were extracted. Whole-study results and caveats: Age showed a roughly linear inverse relationship with TCR beta diversity per million T cells.

Primed by a sample-barcoded 5' primer and a J-beta primer mix, a second PCR proceeded for about 6 to 12 cycles. Unique molecular identifiers of 12 random nucleotides labeled each cDNA. From the 5' RACE reads, TCRdb called clonotypes with MiXCR, one entry per CDR3 protein. The sample lists about 1.4 million distinct CDR3 sequences; 59% were seen once. Only a few counts were recorded for this clonotype. No antigen is known for it. The clonotype comes from a man younger than 35 in good health. The specimen was blood.

CDR3 sequence reads: CASSLDRGRTETQYF. The CDR3 DNA follows: TGTGCCAGCAGCTTAGATAGGGGGCGAACCGAGACCCAGTACTTC. The V call is TRBV7-2, the J call TRBJ2-5; 7 bases map to TRBD1. Per the germline V gene, CDR1 is SGHTA and CDR2 is FQGNSA. This CDR3 has 15 residues. Trimming removed 1 base from V and 5 bases from J; junction bases left unmatched: 7.